Listed below are T cell receptor beta chains from one sample, sequenced in a study of blood T cell repertoires in COVID-19. The method was immunoSEQ multiplex PCR; TCRdb's version includes in-frame clones alone and lacks a portion of them. The data show about 120,000 clones, with around 70% seen just once and more than 5.5% held by the top ten. The material sequenced was peripheral blood. Receptors originate from a man aged 55 to 70 with acute or convalescent COVID-19. The CDR3 runs from the conserved cysteine through the conserved F or W. The D gene is left open where the match is weak. Clone size appears in some rows only: once, few, many, or a class for an expanded clone.

abundance: -
v_gene: TRBV5-1
j_gene: TRBJ1-4
d_gene: TRBD1
CDR3aa: CASSSGDRVSEKLFF
CDR3nt: TGCGCCAGCAGCTCTGGGGACAGGGTTTCAGAAAAACTGTTTTTT

abundance: once
v_gene: TRBV5-1
j_gene: TRBJ2-7
d_gene: -
CDR3aa: CASSTPTGSDEQYF
CDR3nt: TGCGCCAGCAGCACTCCTACAGGGTCGGACGAGCAGTACTTC

abundance: -
v_gene: TRBV7-3
j_gene: TRBJ2-7
d_gene: TRBD2
CDR3aa: CASSSGLAGLQWGEQYF
CDR3nt: TGTGCCAGCAGCTCGGGACTAGCGGGGCTCCAATGGGGCGAGCAGTACTTC

abundance: -
v_gene: TRBV19
j_gene: TRBJ2-1
d_gene: TRBD1
CDR3aa: CASSYTGGANFEQFF
CDR3nt: TGTGCCAGTAGCTATACAGGGGGCGCGAATTTCGAGCAGTTCTTC

abundance: -
v_gene: TRBV2
j_gene: TRBJ2-5
d_gene: TRBD1
CDR3aa: CATKQDRPTQETQYF
CDR3nt: TGTGCCACCAAACAGGACAGGCCTACACAAGAGACCCAGTACTTC

abundance: -
v_gene: TRBV29-1
j_gene: TRBJ1-2
d_gene: -
CDR3aa: CSVIDTGNYGYTF
CDR3nt: TGCAGCGTAATAGATACAGGGAACTATGGCTACACCTTC

abundance: -
v_gene: TRBV27
j_gene: TRBJ2-4
d_gene: -
CDR3aa: CASSPFPFGGKNIQYF
CDR3nt: TGTGCCAGCAGTCCGTTCCCCTTCGGGGGTAAAAACATTCAGTACTTC

abundance: -
v_gene: TRBV6-6
j_gene: TRBJ1-1
d_gene: -
CDR3aa: CASSYFSGVSEAFF
CDR3nt: TGTGCCAGCAGTTACTTCAGCGGGGTGTCTGAAGCTTTCTTT

abundance: -
v_gene: TRBV2
j_gene: TRBJ1-6
d_gene: TRBD1
CDR3aa: CASSPGQGGGTLHF
CDR3nt: TGTGCCAGCAGTCCGGGACAGGGGGGCGGTACCCTCCACTTT

abundance: -
v_gene: TRBV15
j_gene: TRBJ1-1
d_gene: TRBD1
CDR3aa: CATRGTDGGTEAFF
CDR3nt: TGTGCCACCCGAGGGACAGACGGCGGCACTGAAGCTTTCTTT

abundance: -
v_gene: TRBV3-1/TRBV3-2
j_gene: TRBJ2-5
d_gene: TRBD2
CDR3aa: CASSQDGGGEETQYF
CDR3nt: TGTGCCAGCAGCCAAGATGGGGGGGGAGAAGAGACCCAGTACTTC

abundance: -
v_gene: TRBV30
j_gene: TRBJ2-2
d_gene: -
CDR3aa: CARLNGGSVNTGELFF
CDR3nt: TGTGCCCGGTTGAATGGGGGCTCGGTGAACACCGGGGAGCTGTTTTTT

abundance: -
v_gene: TRBV6-1
j_gene: TRBJ1-4
d_gene: -
CDR3aa: CASSEGRGGYPATNEKLFF
CDR3nt: TGTGCCAGCAGTGAAGGGAGGGGCGGCTACCCTGCAACTAATGAAAAACTGTTTTTT

abundance: -
v_gene: TRBV7-3
j_gene: TRBJ2-3
d_gene: -
CDR3aa: CASSLTGWAQGPRPEDTQYF
CDR3nt: TGTGCCAGCAGCTTAACAGGCTGGGCTCAGGGGCCCAGGCCCGAAGATACGCAGTATTTT

abundance: -
v_gene: TRBV5-1
j_gene: TRBJ1-1
d_gene: TRBD1
CDR3aa: CASRSTGGDLEAFF
CDR3nt: TGCGCCAGCAGATCGACAGGGGGCGACCTGGAAGCTTTCTTT